These 18 T cell receptor beta chains originate from one sample sequenced in a study of cytomegalovirus exposure and HLA in healthy donors. Primers: 60 Vbeta forward and 13 Jbeta reverse. Measured with immunoSEQ multiplex PCR; TCRdb has only the in-frame clones, and not every one. This table has 100,000 or so clones, around 75% appearing once. Material: PBMCs. The receptors were gathered from a man aged 45-60 years in good health and CMV-seronegative.

The chain recombines TRBV28 with TRBJ2-1; 10 nucleotides align to TRBD1. Trimming removed 6 bases from V and 6 bases from J; junction bases left unmatched: 8. The CDR3 is 15 residues long. In germline, CDR1 is MDHEN, CDR2 SYDVKM. CDR3 in amino acids: CASRVPGQGFNEQFF. CDR3 bases: TGTGCCAGCAGAGTCCCGGGACAGGGGTTCAATGAGCAGTTCTTC.

The chain joins TRBV19 to TRBJ2-1; 13 nucleotides line up with TRBD2. Germline V gene lookup returns CDR1 LNHDA and CDR2 SQIVND (reference sequence). The length of the CDR3 is 16 residues. Germline trimming cut 5 bases from V and 4 bases from J; bases unmatched to any gene: 5. The CDR3 nucleotides are TGTGCCAGTAGTTTATCACTAGCGGGAGGGTACAATGAGCAGTTCTTC. Translating gives CASSLSLAGGYNEQFF.

This clone was recorded only once. The chain couples TRBV21-1 to TRBJ1-5; the table gives TRBD1 as D, unverified against the DNA. TRBV21-1 is a pseudogene locus. The CDR3 spans 16 residues. CDR3 nucleotide sequence: TGTGCCAGCAGCCCCCACCCAAGGGGGCCGTGCCAGCCCCAGCATTTT. Its protein is CASSPHPRGPCQPQHF.

V gene TRBV19 combines with J gene TRBJ1-2, with D hard to call. V dropped 1 base and J dropped 2 bases, with 11 bases sitting between them. The germline V gene has CDR1 LNHDA and CDR2 SQIVND (reference sequence). This CDR3 spans 15 amino acids. CDR3 coding DNA: TGTGCCAGTAGTATAGGAGGGAGGACCAACTATGGCTACACCTTC. Translation: CASSIGGRTNYGYTF.

V gene TRBV2 combines with J gene TRBJ2-1, with D maybe TRBD1 (6 bases). Germline V gene lookup returns CDR1 SNHLY and CDR2 FYNNEI. The ends were cut back, 4 bases at V and 0 bases at J, with 10 bases in the middle. This CDR3 region has 15 residues. Here the CDR3 reads CASSATGFSYNEQFF. The CDR3 region has the DNA TGTGCCAGCAGTGCTACAGGGTTCTCCTACAATGAGCAGTTCTTC.

This clone was seen a few times. The chain recombines TRBV5-6 with TRBJ1-1; the match to TRBD1 covers 7 bases. The CDR3 length is 14 residues. After removal of 3 bases from V and 6 bases from J, the junction contained 8 bases not matched to a gene. CDR1 is SGHDT, CDR2 YYEEEE, per germline. This CDR3 reads CASSYRGRVSEAFF. The DNA of the CDR3 is TGTGCCAGCAGCTACAGGGGAAGGGTGTCTGAAGCTTTCTTT.

The chain carries TRBV29-1 and TRBJ1-4; 8 bases match TRBD1. CDR1 and CDR2 from the germline V gene are SQVTM and ANQGSEA. The CDR3 runs 13 residues. Trimming took 5 bases from V and 7 from J; bases not matched to a gene: 6. The chain's CDR3 is CSVSGGGSEKLFF. The CDR3 region has the DNA TGCAGCGTTTCAGGGGGCGGGAGTGAAAAACTGTTTTTT.

The genes are TRBV5-1 and TRBJ1-6; no reliable D call. The CDR3 is 14 amino acids. Germline lookup yields CDR1 SGHRS and CDR2 YFSETQ. The V end lost 2 bases, the J end lost 10 bases, and 13 bases lay between the germline ends. Written as DNA, the CDR3 is TGCGCCAGCAGCTTCCCGGAGGGTGGGTCACCCCTCCACTTT. Translation: CASSFPEGGSPLHF.

V gene TRBV7-9 combines with J gene TRBJ2-2, with D tentatively TRBD2 (6 bases). The V gene lost 5 bases and the J gene lost 3 bases, with 13 bases spanning the gap. This CDR3 contains 15 residues. In germline, CDR1 is SEHNR, CDR2 FQNEAQ (reference sequence). CDR3 nucleotides: TGTGCCAGCAGCGTATACAGGAGGGACACCGGGGAGCTGTTTTTT. Protein sequence: CASSVYRRDTGELFF.

V and J are TRBV11-1 and TRBJ1-4, with D tentatively TRBD1 (5 bases). Trimming removed 5 bases from V and 3 bases from J, with 16 bases in between. The CDR3 totals 16 residues. CDR1 SGHAT and CDR2 FQDESV come from the germline V gene (reference sequence). The CDR3 protein is CASSKGGRDANEKLFF. The CDR3 bases are TGTGCCAGCAGCAAGGGAGGACGGGACGCTAATGAAAAACTGTTTTTT. Complete variable domain (other parts from reference TRBV11-1 and TRBJ1-4): EAEVAQSPRYKITEKSQAVAFWCDPISGHATLYWYRQILGQGPELLVQFQDESVVDDSQLPKDRFSAERLKGVDSTLKIQPAELGDSAMYLCASSKGGRDANEKLFFGSGTQLSVL.

The chain is built from TRBV4-3 and TRBJ2-3, with 9 bases identical to TRBD2. Germline loops: CDR1 LGHNA, CDR2 YSLEER. The V segment lost 4 bases and the J segment 2 bases; nucleotides outside the gene matches: 16. This CDR3 is 19 amino acids long. The CDR3 coding sequence is TGCGCCAGCAGCCTCGAAAGTTTTATCGCGGGAGGGATCACAGATACGCAGTATTTT. Protein product: CASSLESFIAGGITDTQYF.

The V call is TRBV28, the J call TRBJ2-7; no definite D call. Between the trimmed V and J ends, which lost 6 bases and 3 bases, there was a span of 9 bases. This CDR3 is 12 amino acids long. Germline-derived CDR1 and CDR2 are MDHEN and SYDVKM. CDR3 residues: CASSRQNYEQYF. CDR3 nucleotide sequence: TGTGCCAGCAGCCGACAAAACTACGAGCAGTACTTC.

The rearrangement links TRBV19 to TRBJ2-7; TRBD1 might be the D (5 bases). This CDR3 comprises 14 residues. Trimming took off 6 bases at V and 7 bases at J, with 19 bases between the two ends. The germline V gene encodes CDR1 LNHDA and CDR2 SQIVND (reference sequence). CDR3 nucleotides: TGTGCCAGTAGCCTGCCTTATGGGGCGCGGGAGCAGTACTTC. Residues: CASSLPYGAREQYF.

The chain employs TRBV6-5 and TRBJ2-7; TRBD2 is a possible D gene (6 bases). The CDR3 totals 14 residues. Germline V gives CDR1 MNHEY, CDR2 SVGAGI. V lost 6 bases, J lost 6 bases, and 18 bases lay in between. The CDR3 DNA reads TGTGCCAGCAGCGCACGGGACTCGGAGAGCGAGCAGTACTTC. Amino acid sequence: CASSARDSESEQYF.

The genes are TRBV30 and TRBJ2-5; 11 nucleotides align to TRBD2. The CDR3 extends over 15 amino acids. With V trimmed by 4 bases and J by 5 bases, 9 bases remained unmatched. Germline V gene data show CDR1 as GTSNPN and CDR2 as SVGIG (reference sequence). This CDR3 reads CAWTPTSGGWETQYF. CDR3 bases: TGTGCCTGGACCCCTACTAGCGGGGGCTGGGAGACCCAGTACTTC. Full variable domain (outside the CDR3, taken from reference TRBV30 and TRBJ2-5): SQTIHQWPATLVQPVGSPLSLECTVEGTSNPNLYWYRQAAGRGLQLLFYSVGIGQISSEVPQNLSASRPQDRQFILSSKKLLLSDSGFYLCAWTPTSGGWETQYFGPGTRLLVL.

This clone appeared a few times. The V gene is TRBV5-3, the J gene TRBJ1-3, with D perhaps matching TRBD1 (5 bases). TRBV5-3 falls under the ORF class, with uncertain function. V shed 3 bases and J shed 4 bases, with 14 bases lying between them. The CDR3 loop spans 15 amino acids. The CDR3 DNA follows: TGTGCCAGAAGCTCTGACAGTCTGTGCGGAAACACCATATATTTT. Protein product: CARSSDSLCGNTIYF.

V is TRBV4-1 and J is TRBJ2-7; 7 bases align to TRBD1. The CDR3 sequence is 15 residues long. From germline, CDR1 is MGHRA and CDR2 YSYEKL. Trimming removed 1 base from V and 2 bases from J; junction bases left unmatched: 5. The CDR3 DNA follows: TGCGCCAGCAGCCAAGTCGACAGGGTGGCCTACGAGCAGTACTTC. Protein sequence: CASSQVDRVAYEQYF.

The rearrangement links TRBV9 to TRBJ1-4; D is ambiguous. Trimming pared 4 bases from V and 8 bases from J, leaving 24 bases between. The CDR3 length is 17 residues. Per the germline V gene, CDR1 is SGDLS and CDR2 is YYNGEE. The CDR3, as DNA: TGTGCCAGCAGCCCCTTTGGGTCTCGGGGAGCGAGGGAAAAACTGTTTTTT. Translated, it gives CASSPFGSRGAREKLFF.